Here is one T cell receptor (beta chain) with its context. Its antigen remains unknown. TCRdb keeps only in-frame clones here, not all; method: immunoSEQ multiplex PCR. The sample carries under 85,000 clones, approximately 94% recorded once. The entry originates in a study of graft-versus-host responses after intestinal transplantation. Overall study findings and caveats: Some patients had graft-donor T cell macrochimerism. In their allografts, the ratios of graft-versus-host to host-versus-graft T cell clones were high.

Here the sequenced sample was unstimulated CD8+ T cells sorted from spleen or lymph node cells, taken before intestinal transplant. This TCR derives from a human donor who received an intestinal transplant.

CDR3 region: CASSLGGLRDNTGELFF. The CDR3 DNA is TGTGCCAGCAGCTTAGGGGGGTTGCGGGATAACACCGGGGAGCTGTTTTTT. This chain uses TRBV11-2 with TRBJ2-2, with a weak D call TRBD2 (6 bases). The CDR3 consists of 17 residues. CDR1 and CDR2 from the germline V gene are SGHAT and FQNNGV. The ends were cut back, 1 base at V and 2 bases at J, with 14 bases in the middle.